The 12 T cell receptor beta chains given below trace back to one sample, sequenced in a study of T cells in narcolepsy. Sequenced by immunoSEQ multiplex PCR; TCRdb stores in-frame clones only, minus some. The repertoire holds roughly 16,000 clones, with roughly 87% as singletons. The sample consisted of memory (CD45RA-) CD4+ T cells from blood. The source of these receptors is a human donor in good health.

The chain links TRBV28 to TRBJ1-4; unclear D gene. The V end was cut by 6 bases, the J end by 8 bases, with 13 bases between. CDR1 is MDHEN and CDR2 is SYDVKM in the germline V gene. The CDR3 length is 13 residues. The chain's CDR3 is CASSLGSVEKLFF. In DNA, the CDR3 is TGTGCCAGCAGCCTTGGCTCCGTGGAAAAACTGTTTTTT.

This chain connects TRBV5-1 to TRBJ1-6, with 7 bases matching TRBD1. Germline CDR1 is SGHRS and CDR2 is YFSETQ. CDR3 length: 16 residues. Germline trimming cut 4 bases from V and 7 bases from J; bases unmatched to any gene: 11. The CDR3 nucleotides are TGCGCCAGCAGCCCAAGAGGGGACAGCGGGAATTCACCCCTCCACTTT. Amino acids: CASSPRGDSGNSPLHF.

The chain recombines TRBV23-1 with TRBJ2-7; D not resolved. Being an ORF, TRBV23-1 has a function that is uncertain. This CDR3 is built from 14 residues. The germline V and J ends were trimmed by 7 bases and 0 bases, with 13 bases remaining between them. CDR3 protein: CASTSPMGSYEQYF. CDR3 sequence (DNA): TGCGCCAGCACCTCCCCAATGGGCTCCTACGAGCAGTACTTC.

The rearrangement uses TRBV9 and TRBJ2-3; D gene ambiguous. With 0 bases removed from V and 0 bases from J, the gap between germline ends came to 5 bases. Germline V lookup: CDR1 SGDLS, CDR2 YYNGEE. CDR3 size: 14 residues. CDR3 bases: TGTGCCAGCAGCGTAGGGCTAAGCACAGATACGCAGTATTTT. Residues: CASSVGLSTDTQYF.

This chain joins TRBV6-1 and TRBJ1-5; weak D call: TRBD1 (5 bases). Trimming cost V 4 bases and J 5 bases, with 12 bases left between them. This CDR3 contains 14 residues. Per germline, CDR1 MNHNS and CDR2 SASEGT. The CDR3 reads CASSVLQGDQPQHF. The CDR3 nucleotides read TGTGCCAGCAGTGTTCTCCAGGGAGATCAGCCCCAGCATTTT.

The V and J genes are TRBV7-2 and TRBJ2-2, with 10 bases matching TRBD2. Germline CDR1 SGHTA, CDR2 FQGNSA. J was trimmed by 0 bases and V by 5 bases; bases with no gene match: 12. The CDR3 loop spans 19 amino acids. The CDR3 DNA reads as TGTGCCAGCAGCCCCCGCCTAGCGGGAGTACAAGCGAACACCGGGGAGCTGTTTTTT. Translating gives CASSPRLAGVQANTGELFF.

This clone was counted a single time. The CDR3 nucleotides read TGTGCCACCAGCAGGGGCAACACGCGCGAGACCCAGTACTTC. It translates to CATSRGNTRETQYF. The chain uses TRBV15 and TRBJ2-5; D ambiguous. The V gene's germline CDR1 is LNHNV and CDR2 YYDKDF (reference sequence). Trimming pared 3 bases from V and 5 bases from J, leaving 13 bases between. The CDR3 has 14 residues.

The chain employs TRBV7-2 and TRBJ2-5; D perhaps matches TRBD2 (6 bases). CDR1 is SGHTA, CDR2 FQGNSA, per germline. The V end was cut by 3 bases, the J end by 3 bases, with 14 bases between. This CDR3 has 15 residues. Here the CDR3 reads CASSFAGRGEETQYF. The CDR3 region has the DNA TGTGCCAGCAGCTTTGCGGGGCGGGGAGAAGAGACCCAGTACTTC.

The genes are TRBV5-4 and TRBJ1-1; D is ambiguous. The CDR3 sequence is 15 residues long. V was shortened by 2 bases and J by 0 bases, with 11 bases between the two germline ends. CDR1 is SGHNT and CDR2 is YYREEE in the germline V gene (reference sequence). CDR3 nucleotides: TGTGCCAGCAGCTTAGGACCGCTTATGAACACTGAAGCTTTCTTT. Amino acid sequence: CASSLGPLMNTEAFF. Combining the CDR3 with reference TRBV5-4 and TRBJ1-1 gives the whole variable domain ETGVTQSPTHLIKTRGQQVTLRCSSQSGHNTVSWYQQALGQGPQFIFQYYREEENGRGNFPPRFSGLQFPNYSSELNVNALELDDSALYLCASSLGPLMNTEAFFGQGTRLTVV.

This sequence joins TRBV7-8 and TRBJ1-2, with D unresolved. The CDR3 is 15 residues long. The germline gives CDR1 SGHVS, CDR2 FQNEAQ. Trimming took 1 base from V and 6 from J, leaving 15 bases between them. The CDR3 reads CASSLVVGFRDGYTF. The CDR3 DNA reads TGTGCCAGCAGCTTAGTGGTAGGGTTTCGGGATGGCTACACCTTC.

This clone was recorded once. The V gene is TRBV7-9, the J gene TRBJ2-7; D not resolved. Trimming took 4 bases from V and 9 from J, leaving 13 bases between them. Germline V CDR1 and CDR2: SEHNR, FQNEAQ (reference sequence). The CDR3 consists of 12 residues. The CDR3 nucleotides read TGTGCCAGCAGCTCACAAATAGTAGCGCAGTACTTC. This encodes CASSSQIVAQYF.

This rearrangement joins TRBV19 to TRBJ1-5; D is perhaps TRBD1 (5 bases). CDR1 is LNHDA and CDR2 is SQIVND in the germline V gene (reference sequence). V lost 8 bases, J lost 2 bases, and 13 bases lay in between. This CDR3 has 14 residues. The CDR3 here is CASSDRSGNQPQHF. Written as DNA, the CDR3 is TGTGCCAGTTCAGACAGAAGCGGCAATCAGCCCCAGCATTTT.